The clone carrying this T cell receptor beta chain showed up many times. Attached unique molecular identifiers marked individual cDNA molecules. In TCRdb, the 5' RACE reads were re-called with MiXCR into one record per CDR3 protein. The profile shows tens of thousands of distinct CDR3 sequences, 10% of them singletons. The data were taken from a study of early T cells in non-severe SARS-CoV-2 infection. Study in general: It was bulk RNA from unsorted whole blood that was sequenced, and the chains were unpaired.

Trimming cost V 1 base and J 6 bases, with 7 bases left between them. Germline CDR1 is SGHTA and CDR2 is FQGNSA. This CDR3 is 14 amino acids long. The receptor comes from an adult who was a healthcare worker with PCR-confirmed SARS-CoV-2 infection or an uninfected control (not recorded which). J is TRBJ1-6 and V is TRBV7-2; D unclear. The sample taken for sequencing was whole blood. CDR3 in DNA: TGTGCCAGCAGCTTAGTTGGGTTTAATTCACCCCTCCACTTT. Translation: CASSLVGFNSPLHF.